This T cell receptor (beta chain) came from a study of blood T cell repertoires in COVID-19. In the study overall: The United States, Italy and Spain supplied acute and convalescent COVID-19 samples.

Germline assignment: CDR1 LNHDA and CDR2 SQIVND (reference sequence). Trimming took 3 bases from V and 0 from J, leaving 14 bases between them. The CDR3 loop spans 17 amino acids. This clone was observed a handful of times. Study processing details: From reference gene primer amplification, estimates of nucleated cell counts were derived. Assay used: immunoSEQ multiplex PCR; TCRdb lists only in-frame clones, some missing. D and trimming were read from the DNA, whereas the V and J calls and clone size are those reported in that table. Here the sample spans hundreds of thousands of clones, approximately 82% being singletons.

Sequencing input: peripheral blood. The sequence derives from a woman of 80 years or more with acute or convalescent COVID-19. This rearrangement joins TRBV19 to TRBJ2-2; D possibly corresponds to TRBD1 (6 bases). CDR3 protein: CASSIAGAISNTGELFF. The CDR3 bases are TGTGCCAGTAGTATTGCAGGGGCCATCTCGAACACCGGGGAGCTGTTTTTT.